This section outlines one T cell receptor (beta chain) sequence together with its context. The data derive from a study of T-cell memory formation after mild COVID-19. Study-wide context: Most TCR clusters belonged to a single donor.

Constant-segment-primed 5'RACE gave TCR alpha and TCR beta cDNA libraries with sample barcodes and UMIs. Using its own MiXCR run on the 5' RACE reads, TCRdb lists one record per CDR3 protein. The profile covers about 440,000 distinct CDR3 sequences, with 15% to 20% appearing a single time and 8.4% taken by the ten largest. V lost 1 base, J lost 1 base, and 1 base stayed unmatched. Germline V CDR1 and CDR2: GTSNPN, SVGIG (reference sequence). The CDR3 has 16 amino acids. V and J are TRBV30 and TRBJ2-3; 14 positions agree with TRBD2. The sample comprised PBMCs or a T cell subset sorted from them (not recorded which). This TCR was recovered from an adult woman who had mild COVID-19 (a few samples of this study predate the infection). Cell type and time point are not known. In nucleotides, the CDR3 is TGTGCCTGGAGTGCGGGACTAGCGGGGGGCACAGATACGCAGTATTTT. As protein: CAWSAGLAGGTDTQYF.